This TCR beta chain was recovered during a study of blood T cells in healthy people across ages. Through a sample-barcoded 5' primer and a J-beta primer mix, a second PCR was run for roughly 6 to 12 cycles. TCRdb reprocessed the 5' RACE reads via MiXCR and lists one record per CDR3 protein. The sample holds some 1.4 million distinct CDR3 sequences; around 39% are singletons and the top ten take 7.9%. This clonotype was seen more than once but under ten times. The CDR3 loop spans 14 amino acids. Trimming took 5 bases from V and 4 from J; bases not matched to a gene: 9. Germline CDR1 reads DFQATT; CDR2 reads SNEGSKA (reference sequence).

The chain joins TRBV20-1 to TRBJ2-3, with 7 bases lining up with TRBD2. The sequence derives from a woman under 30 in good health. The sample taken for sequencing was blood. This CDR3 reads CSAALAAPADTQYF. The CDR3 DNA sequence: TGCAGTGCTGCGCTAGCGGCGCCCGCAGATACGCAGTATTTT.